This is a list of T cell receptor beta chains from one sample in a study of T cell responses to AZD1222 COVID-19 vaccine. Produced via immunoSEQ multiplex PCR; TCRdb's table is partial and in-frame only. The sample holds roughly 200,000 clones, just over 85% seen once. Sequencing used peripheral blood, obtained on day 0 of AZD1222 vaccination. These receptors were collected from an adult in good health. Both conserved end residues are part of each CDR3.

>TRBV2|16
CASSYPGTGREETQYF
>TRBV9|15
CASSVTDANTGELFF
>TRBV28|15
CASSFQGGANQPQHF
>TRBV5-1|12
CASSPDFGEQYF
>TRBV2|13
CASNADWGYEQYF
>TRBV5-1|13
CASSLARAAEQFF
>TRBV7-3|15
CASSMARGQFETQYF
>TRBV20-1|15
CSASHAGSSNQPQHF
>TRBV28|13
CASMESRNYGYTF
>TRBV4-2|17
CASSQVSGPGGTDTQYF
>TRBV7-9|13
CASSLEETYEQYF
>TRBV4-3|15
CASSQESERNSPLHF
>TRBV7-9|14
CASNQGTGNYEQYF
>TRBV12-3/TRBV12-4|13
CASSFSAHQPQHF
>TRBV2|16
CASSEVAGTSTDTQYF
>TRBV18|13
CASSPPQRTGYTF
>TRBV4-1|15
CASSHAPGPVSEAFF
>TRBV28|13
CASSLPESYEQYF
>TRBV4-2|13
CASSQQGSYEQYF
>TRBV12-3/TRBV12-4|12
CASSPGANVLTF
>TRBV30|12
CASYRGWTEAFF
>TRBV5-1|14
CASSLRAGGEKLFF
>TRBV15|15
CATSRDGSRDQPQHF
>TRBV4-1|15
CASSQAPVVNQPQHF
>TRBV7-2|13
CASSTQVSYEQYF
>TRBV2|12
CASSVSRHEAFF
>TRBV6-5|13
CASSYPGLAEQYF
>TRBV4-2|15
CASSKSEVGNQPQHF